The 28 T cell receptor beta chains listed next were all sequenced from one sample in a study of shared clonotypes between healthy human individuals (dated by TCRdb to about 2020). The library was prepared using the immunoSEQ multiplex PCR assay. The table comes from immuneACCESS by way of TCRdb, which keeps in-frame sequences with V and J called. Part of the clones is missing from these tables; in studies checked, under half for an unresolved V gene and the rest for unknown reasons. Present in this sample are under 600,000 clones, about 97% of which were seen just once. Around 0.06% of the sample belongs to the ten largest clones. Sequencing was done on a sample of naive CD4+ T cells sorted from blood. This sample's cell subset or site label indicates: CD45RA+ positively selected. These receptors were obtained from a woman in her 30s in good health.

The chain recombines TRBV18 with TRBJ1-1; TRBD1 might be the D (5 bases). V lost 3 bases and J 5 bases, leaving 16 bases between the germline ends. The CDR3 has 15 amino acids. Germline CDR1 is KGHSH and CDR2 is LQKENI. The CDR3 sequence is CASSPLGADETEAFF. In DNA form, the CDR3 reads TGTGCCAGCTCACCGCTCGGGGCGGACGAAACTGAAGCTTTCTTT. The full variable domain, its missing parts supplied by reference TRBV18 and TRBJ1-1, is NAGVMQNPRHLVRRRGQEARLRCSPMKGHSHVYWYRQLPEEGLKFMVYLQKENIIDESGMPKERFSAEFPKEGPSILRIQQVVRGDSAAYFCASSPLGADETEAFFGQGTRLTVV.

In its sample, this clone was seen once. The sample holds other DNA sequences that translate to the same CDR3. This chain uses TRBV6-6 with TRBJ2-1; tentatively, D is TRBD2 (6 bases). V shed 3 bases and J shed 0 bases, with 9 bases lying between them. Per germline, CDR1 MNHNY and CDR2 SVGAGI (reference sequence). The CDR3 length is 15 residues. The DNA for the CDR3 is TGTGCCAGCAGTTATGGGGGGAGCTCCTACAATGAGCAGTTCTTC. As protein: CASSYGGSSYNEQFF.

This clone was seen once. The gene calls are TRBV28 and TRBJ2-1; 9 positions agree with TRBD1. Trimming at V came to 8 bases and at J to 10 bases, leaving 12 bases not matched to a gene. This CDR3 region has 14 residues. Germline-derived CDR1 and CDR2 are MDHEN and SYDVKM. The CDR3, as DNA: TGTGCCAGCCCCCCGGGACAGGGCGTCCCCGAGCAGTTCTTC. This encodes CASPPGQGVPEQFF.

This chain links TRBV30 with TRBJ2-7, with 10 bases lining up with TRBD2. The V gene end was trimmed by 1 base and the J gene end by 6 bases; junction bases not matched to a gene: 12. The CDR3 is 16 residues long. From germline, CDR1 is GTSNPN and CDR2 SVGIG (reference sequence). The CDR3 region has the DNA TGTGCCTGGAGTGACCCCCTAGCGGGAGTAGGGGGCGAGCAGTACTTC. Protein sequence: CAWSDPLAGVGGEQYF.

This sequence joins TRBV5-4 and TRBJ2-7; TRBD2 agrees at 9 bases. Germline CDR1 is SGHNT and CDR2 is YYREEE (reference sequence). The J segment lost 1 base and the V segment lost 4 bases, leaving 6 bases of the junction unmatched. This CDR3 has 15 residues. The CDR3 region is CASSPTSGRSYEQYF. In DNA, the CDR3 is TGTGCCAGCAGCCCGACTAGCGGCAGATCCTACGAGCAGTACTTC. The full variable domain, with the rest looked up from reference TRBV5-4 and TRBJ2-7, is ETGVTQSPTHLIKTRGQQVTLRCSSQSGHNTVSWYQQALGQGPQFIFQYYREEENGRGNFPPRFSGLQFPNYSSELNVNALELDDSALYLCASSPTSGRSYEQYFGPGTRLTVT.

CDR3 amino acids: CASSVESGELFF. In DNA form, the CDR3 reads TGCGCCAGCAGCGTAGAGTCCGGGGAGCTGTTTTTT. V usage is TRBV5-1 and J usage is TRBJ2-2, with D hard to call. V was pared by 4 bases and J by 6 bases, with 7 bases between. Germline V gene lookup returns CDR1 SGHRS and CDR2 YFSETQ. The CDR3 has 12 amino acids.

CDR3 region: CASSLVGTGFGDEQYF. In DNA form, the CDR3 reads TGTGCCAGCAGCTTAGTAGGAACGGGCTTTGGCGACGAGCAGTACTTC. This rearrangement joins TRBV7-2 to TRBJ2-7; D unclear. V dropped 1 base and J dropped 5 bases, with 18 bases sitting between them. This CDR3 is 16 amino acids long. Germline CDR1 is SGHTA and CDR2 is FQGNSA.

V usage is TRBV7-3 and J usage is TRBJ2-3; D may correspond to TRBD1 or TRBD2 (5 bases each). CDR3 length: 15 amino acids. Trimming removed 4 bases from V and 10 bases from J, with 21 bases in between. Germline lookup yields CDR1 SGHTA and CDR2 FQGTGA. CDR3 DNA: TGTGCCAGCAGCTCCACTGGGGGTTCGAGGGGTCCGCAGTATTTT. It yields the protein CASSSTGGSRGPQYF.

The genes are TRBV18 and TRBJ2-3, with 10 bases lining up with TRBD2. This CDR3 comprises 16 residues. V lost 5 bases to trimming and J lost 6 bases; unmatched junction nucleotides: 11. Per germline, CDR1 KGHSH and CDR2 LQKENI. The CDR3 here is CASSTRLAGIPDTQYF. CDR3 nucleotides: TGTGCCAGCTCAACCAGACTAGCGGGCATCCCGGATACGCAGTATTTT. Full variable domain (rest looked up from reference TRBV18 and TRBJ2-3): NAGVMQNPRHLVRRRGQEARLRCSPMKGHSHVYWYRQLPEEGLKFMVYLQKENIIDESGMPKERFSAEFPKEGPSILRIQQVVRGDSAAYFCASSTRLAGIPDTQYFGPGTRLTVL.

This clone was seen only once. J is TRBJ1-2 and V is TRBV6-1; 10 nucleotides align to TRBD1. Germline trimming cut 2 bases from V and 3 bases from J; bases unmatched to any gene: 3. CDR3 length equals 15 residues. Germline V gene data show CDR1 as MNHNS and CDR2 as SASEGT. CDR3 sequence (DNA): TGTGCCAGCAGTGAATGGGGACAGGGGTACTATGGCTACACCTTC. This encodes CASSEWGQGYYGYTF.

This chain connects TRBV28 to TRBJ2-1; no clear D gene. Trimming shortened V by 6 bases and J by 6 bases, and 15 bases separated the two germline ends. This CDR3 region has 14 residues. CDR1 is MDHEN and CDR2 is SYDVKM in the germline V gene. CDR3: CASSFRVGTNEQFF. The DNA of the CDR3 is TGTGCCAGCAGCTTCCGGGTCGGAACCAATGAGCAGTTCTTC.

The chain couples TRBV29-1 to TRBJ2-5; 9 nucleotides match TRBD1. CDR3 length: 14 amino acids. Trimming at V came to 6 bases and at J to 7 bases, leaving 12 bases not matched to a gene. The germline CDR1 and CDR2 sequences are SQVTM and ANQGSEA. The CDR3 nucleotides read TGCAGCGTGGAACAGGGGGCACACCTGGGGACCCAGTACTTC. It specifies CSVEQGAHLGTQYF.

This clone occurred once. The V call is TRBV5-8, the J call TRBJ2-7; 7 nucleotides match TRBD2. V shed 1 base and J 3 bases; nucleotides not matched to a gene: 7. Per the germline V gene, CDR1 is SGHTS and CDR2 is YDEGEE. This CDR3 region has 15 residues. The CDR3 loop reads CASSLRGTKDYEQYF. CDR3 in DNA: TGTGCCAGCAGCTTGAGAGGGACTAAGGACTACGAGCAGTACTTC.

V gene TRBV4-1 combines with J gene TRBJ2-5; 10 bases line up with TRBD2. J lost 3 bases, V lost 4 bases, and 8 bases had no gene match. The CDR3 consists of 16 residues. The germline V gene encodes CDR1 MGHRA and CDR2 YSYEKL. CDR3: CASSRTPGLAKETQYF. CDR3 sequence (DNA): TGCGCCAGCAGCCGGACACCGGGACTAGCGAAAGAGACCCAGTACTTC.

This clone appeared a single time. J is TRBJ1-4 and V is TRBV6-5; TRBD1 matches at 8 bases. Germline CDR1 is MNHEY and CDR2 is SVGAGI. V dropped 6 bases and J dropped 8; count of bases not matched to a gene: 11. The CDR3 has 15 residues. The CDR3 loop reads CASSGYDRGGEKLFF. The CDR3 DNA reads TGTGCCAGCAGCGGTTATGACAGGGGTGGCGAAAAACTGTTTTTT.

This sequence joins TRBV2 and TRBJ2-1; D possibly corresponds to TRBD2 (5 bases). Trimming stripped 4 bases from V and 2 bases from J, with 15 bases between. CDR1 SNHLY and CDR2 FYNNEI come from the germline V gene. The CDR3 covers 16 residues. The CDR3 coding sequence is TGTGCCAGCAGTGTATTAGAGGGAGTAGCCTACAATGAGCAGTTCTTC. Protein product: CASSVLEGVAYNEQFF.

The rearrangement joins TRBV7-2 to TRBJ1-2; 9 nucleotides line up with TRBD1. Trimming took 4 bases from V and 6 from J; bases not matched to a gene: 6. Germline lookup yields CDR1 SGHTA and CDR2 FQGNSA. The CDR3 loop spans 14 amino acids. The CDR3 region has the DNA TGTGCCAGCAGCTCGGACAGGGGACTTCATGGCTACACCTTC. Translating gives CASSSDRGLHGYTF.

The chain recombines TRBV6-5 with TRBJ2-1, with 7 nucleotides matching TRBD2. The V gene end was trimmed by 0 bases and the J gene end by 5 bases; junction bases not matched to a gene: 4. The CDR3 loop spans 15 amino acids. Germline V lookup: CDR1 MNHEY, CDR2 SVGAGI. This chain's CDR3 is CASSYSSGLNNEQFF. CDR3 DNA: TGTGCCAGCAGTTACTCCTCGGGACTAAACAATGAGCAGTTCTTC.

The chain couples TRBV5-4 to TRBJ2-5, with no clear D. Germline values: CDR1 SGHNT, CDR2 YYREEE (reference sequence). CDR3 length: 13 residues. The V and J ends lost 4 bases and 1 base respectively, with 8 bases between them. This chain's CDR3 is CASSRVVQETQYF. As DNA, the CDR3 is TGTGCCAGCAGCCGCGTTGTCCAAGAGACCCAGTACTTC.

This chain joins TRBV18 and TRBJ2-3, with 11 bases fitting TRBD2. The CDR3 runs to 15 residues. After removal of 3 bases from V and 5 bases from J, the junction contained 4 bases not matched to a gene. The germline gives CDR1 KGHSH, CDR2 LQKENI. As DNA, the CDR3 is TGTGCCAGCTCACCGACTAGCGGGATGGTAGATACGCAGTATTTT. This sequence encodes CASSPTSGMVDTQYF.

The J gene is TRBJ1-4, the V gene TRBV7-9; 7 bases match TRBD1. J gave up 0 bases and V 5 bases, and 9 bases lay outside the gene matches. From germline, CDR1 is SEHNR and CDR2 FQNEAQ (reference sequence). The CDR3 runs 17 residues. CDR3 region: CASSARQGSSTNEKLFF. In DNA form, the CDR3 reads TGTGCCAGCAGCGCCAGACAGGGTTCTTCAACTAATGAAAAACTGTTTTTT.

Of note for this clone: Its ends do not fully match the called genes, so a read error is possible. CDR3 DNA: TGCGCCAGCAGCCCCGGACAGGGGGCAATCTTC. Translation gives CASSPGQGAIF. This chain links TRBV10-2 with TRBJ2-1; 11 positions agree with TRBD1. Germline V gives CDR1 WSHSY, CDR2 SAAADI. The CDR3 contains 11 residues.

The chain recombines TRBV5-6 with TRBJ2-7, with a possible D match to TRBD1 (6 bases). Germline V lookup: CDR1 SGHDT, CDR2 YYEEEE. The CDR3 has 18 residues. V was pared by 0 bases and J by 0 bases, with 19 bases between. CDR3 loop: CASSLGPPTTGSSYEQYF. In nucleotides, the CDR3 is TGTGCCAGCAGCTTGGGGCCCCCGACGACAGGTAGCTCCTACGAGCAGTACTTC.

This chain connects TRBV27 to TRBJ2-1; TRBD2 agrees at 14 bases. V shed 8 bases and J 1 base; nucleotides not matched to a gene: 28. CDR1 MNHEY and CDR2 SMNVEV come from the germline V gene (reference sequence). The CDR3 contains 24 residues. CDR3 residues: CASGSARLAGGSKVPKLSYNEQFF. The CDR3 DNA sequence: TGTGCCAGCGGTTCCGCCAGACTAGCGGGAGGGTCTAAAGTCCCTAAACTATCCTACAATGAGCAGTTCTTC.

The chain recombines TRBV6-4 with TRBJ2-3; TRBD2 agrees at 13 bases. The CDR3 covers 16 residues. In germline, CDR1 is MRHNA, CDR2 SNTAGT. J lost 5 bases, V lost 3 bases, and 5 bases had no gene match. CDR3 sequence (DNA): TGTGCCAGCAGTGAGGGACTAGCGGGAAGGGGAGATACGCAGTATTTT. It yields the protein CASSEGLAGRGDTQYF.

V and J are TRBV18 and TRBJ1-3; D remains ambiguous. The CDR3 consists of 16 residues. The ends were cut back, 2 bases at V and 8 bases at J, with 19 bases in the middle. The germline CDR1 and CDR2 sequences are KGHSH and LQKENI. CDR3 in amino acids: CASSPFSGQEVYTIYF. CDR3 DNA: TGTGCCAGCTCACCATTTTCGGGCCAAGAAGTATACACCATATATTTT.

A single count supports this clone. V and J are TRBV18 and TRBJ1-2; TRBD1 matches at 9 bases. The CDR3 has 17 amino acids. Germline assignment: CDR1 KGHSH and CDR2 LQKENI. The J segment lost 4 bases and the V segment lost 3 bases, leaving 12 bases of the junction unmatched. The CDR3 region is CASSPNEQGASPYGYTF. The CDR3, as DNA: TGTGCCAGCTCACCCAATGAACAGGGGGCCTCCCCCTATGGCTACACCTTC.

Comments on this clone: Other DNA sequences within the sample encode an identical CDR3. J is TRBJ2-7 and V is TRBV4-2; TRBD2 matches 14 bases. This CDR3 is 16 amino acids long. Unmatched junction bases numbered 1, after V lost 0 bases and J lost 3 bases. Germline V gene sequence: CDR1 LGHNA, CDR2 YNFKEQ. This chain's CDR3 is CASSQDGTSGSYEQYF. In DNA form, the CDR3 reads TGTGCCAGCAGCCAAGATGGGACTAGCGGGAGCTACGAGCAGTACTTC.